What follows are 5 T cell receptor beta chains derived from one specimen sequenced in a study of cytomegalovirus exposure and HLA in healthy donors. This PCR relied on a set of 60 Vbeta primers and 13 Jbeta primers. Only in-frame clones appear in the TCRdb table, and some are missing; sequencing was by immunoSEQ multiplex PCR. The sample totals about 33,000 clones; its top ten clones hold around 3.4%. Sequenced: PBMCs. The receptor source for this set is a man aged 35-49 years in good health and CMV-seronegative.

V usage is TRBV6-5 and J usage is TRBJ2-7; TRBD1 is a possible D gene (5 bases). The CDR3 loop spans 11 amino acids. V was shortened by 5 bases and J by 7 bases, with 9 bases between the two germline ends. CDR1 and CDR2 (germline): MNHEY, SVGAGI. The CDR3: CASSIQEEQYF. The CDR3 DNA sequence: TGTGCCAGCAGTATACAGGAAGAGCAGTACTTC.

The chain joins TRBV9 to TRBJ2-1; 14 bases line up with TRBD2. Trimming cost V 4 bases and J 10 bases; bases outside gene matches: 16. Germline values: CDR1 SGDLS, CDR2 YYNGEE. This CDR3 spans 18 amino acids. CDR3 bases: TGTGCCAGCAGCTCCACTCGGACTAGCGGGAGGTCCTTCGGGGAGCAGTTCTTC. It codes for CASSSTRTSGRSFGEQFF.

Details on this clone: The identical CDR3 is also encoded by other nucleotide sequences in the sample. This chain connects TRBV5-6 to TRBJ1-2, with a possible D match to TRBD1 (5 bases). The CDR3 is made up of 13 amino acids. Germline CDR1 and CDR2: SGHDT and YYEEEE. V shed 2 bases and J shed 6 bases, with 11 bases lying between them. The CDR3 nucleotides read TGTGCCAGCAGCTTAGAACAGGAAAATGGCTACACCTTC. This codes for CASSLEQENGYTF.

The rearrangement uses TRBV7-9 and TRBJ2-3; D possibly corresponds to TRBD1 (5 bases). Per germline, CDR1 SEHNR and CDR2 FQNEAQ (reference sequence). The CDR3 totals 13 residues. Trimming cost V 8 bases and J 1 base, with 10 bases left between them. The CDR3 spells CASETGRTDTQYF. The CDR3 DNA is TGTGCCAGCGAAACAGGACGCACAGATACGCAGTATTTT. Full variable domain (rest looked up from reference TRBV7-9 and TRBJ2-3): DTGVSQNPRHKITKRGQNVTFRCDPISEHNRLYWYRQTLGQGPEFLTYFQNEAQLEKSRLLSDRFSAERPKGSFSTLEIQRTEQGDSAMYLCASETGRTDTQYFGPGTRLTVL.

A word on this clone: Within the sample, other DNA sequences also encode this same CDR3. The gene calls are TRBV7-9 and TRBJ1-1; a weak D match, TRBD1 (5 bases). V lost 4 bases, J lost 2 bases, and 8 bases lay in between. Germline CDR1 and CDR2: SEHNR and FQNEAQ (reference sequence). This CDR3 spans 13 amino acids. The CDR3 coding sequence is TGTGCCAGCAGCTCCCAGGGTAACACTGAAGCTTTCTTT. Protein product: CASSSQGNTEAFF.